The entry below describes one T cell receptor (beta chain). Its target is unknown. One entry per CDR3 protein results from TCRdb running MiXCR on the 5' RACE reads. This table has roughly 150,000 distinct CDR3 sequences, roughly 13% appearing once. The data were taken from a study of T-cell memory formation after mild COVID-19. The CDR3 is 12 amino acids. V dropped 6 bases and J dropped 6; count of bases not matched to a gene: 3. From germline, CDR1 is SNHLY and CDR2 FYNNEI. Overall study findings and caveats: CD4/CD8 balance held among clones contracting day 15 to 85, and later expanders leaned CD4+.

This clonotype was sampled from a man aged 18 to 29 who had mild COVID-19 (a few samples of this study predate the infection). Cell type and time point are not known. The sample was PBMCs or a T cell subset sorted from them (not recorded which). V is TRBV2 and J is TRBJ1-2, with 8 bases that match TRBD1. The CDR3 sequence is CASRRTGNGYTF. In DNA, the CDR3 is TGTGCCAGCAGACGGACAGGGAATGGCTACACCTTC. The entire variable domain, with the rest obtained from reference TRBV2 and TRBJ1-2, is as follows: EPEVTQTPSHQVTQMGQEVILRCVPISNHLYFYWYRQILGQKVEFLVSFYNNEISEKSEIFDDQFSVERPDGSNFTLKIRSTKLEDSAMYFCASRRTGNGYTFGSGTRLTVV.